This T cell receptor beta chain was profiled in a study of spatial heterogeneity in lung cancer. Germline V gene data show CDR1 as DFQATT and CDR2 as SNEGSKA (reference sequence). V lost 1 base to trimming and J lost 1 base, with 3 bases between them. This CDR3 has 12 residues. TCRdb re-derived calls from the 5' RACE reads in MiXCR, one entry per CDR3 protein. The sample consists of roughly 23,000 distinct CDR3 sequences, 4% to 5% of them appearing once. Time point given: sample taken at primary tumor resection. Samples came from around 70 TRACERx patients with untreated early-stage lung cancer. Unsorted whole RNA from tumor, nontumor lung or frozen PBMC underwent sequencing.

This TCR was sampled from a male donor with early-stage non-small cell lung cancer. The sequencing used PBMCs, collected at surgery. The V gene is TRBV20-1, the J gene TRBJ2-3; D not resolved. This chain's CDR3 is CSARAGTDTQYF. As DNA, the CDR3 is TGCAGTGCTAGAGCGGGCACAGATACGCAGTATTTT.